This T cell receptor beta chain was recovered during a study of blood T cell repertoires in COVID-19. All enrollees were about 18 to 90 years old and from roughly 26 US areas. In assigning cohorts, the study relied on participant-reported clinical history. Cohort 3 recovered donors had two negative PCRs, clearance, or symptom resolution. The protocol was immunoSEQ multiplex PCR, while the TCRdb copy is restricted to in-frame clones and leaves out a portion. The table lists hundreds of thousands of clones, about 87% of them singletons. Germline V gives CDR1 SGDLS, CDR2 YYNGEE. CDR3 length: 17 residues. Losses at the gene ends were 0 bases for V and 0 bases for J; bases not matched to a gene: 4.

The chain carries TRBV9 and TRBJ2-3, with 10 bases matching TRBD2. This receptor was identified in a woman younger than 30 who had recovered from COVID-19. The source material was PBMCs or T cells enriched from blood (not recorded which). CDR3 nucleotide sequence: TGTGCCAGCAGCGTAGGGAGCGGGGGGGCCAGCACAGATACGCAGTATTTT. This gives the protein CASSVGSGGASTDTQYF.